This T cell receptor (beta chain) was sequenced in a study of CD8+ T cells in alopecia areata listed by TCRdb under 2018. In the study overall: Treated patients were enrolled in an open-label pilot trial of oral tofacitinib at 5 to 10 mg twice daily for moderate-to-severe alopecia areata. For the treated patients, the SALT score, which quantifies what percentage of scalp surface area is affected, served as the measure of disease severity. Amplification of TCRbeta CDR3 regions was done by immunoSEQ multiplex PCR using 35 Vbeta forward primers and 13 Jbeta reverse primers. Tofacitinib was given for 6 to 18 months, followed by 6 months of follow-up off drug to assess delayed response and recurrence. RNA came from the PAXgene miRNA kit for fixed scalp, the miRNeasy kit for PBMCs, and the RNeasy kit for mouse skin. High-throughput TCRbeta sequencing was used to examine T cell clonal expansion in alopecia areata in both the C3H/HeJ mouse model and human patients. In humans, TCRbeta sequencing was performed on scalp tissue and on sorted CD4+ and CD8+ peripheral blood T cells from healthy controls and from patients with patchy or totalis/universalis alopecia areata. Patients on tofacitinib were biopsied at baseline and after 4 and 24 weeks of treatment, and several of the patients also had a later scalp biopsy. Scalp clonality was compared among normal scalp (n=4), patchy alopecia areata scalp (n=8), and alopecia totalis/universalis scalp (n=8). Paper-wide results and their limitations: During tofacitinib treatment, many expanded lesional clones remained in scalp and blood, and this persistence may partly explain relapse after treatment is stopped. Scalp clonality and the number of expanded CD8+ clones among the top 100 scalp clones were significantly decreased by tofacitinib. Resident alphabeta T cells in normal human skin are also sequenced, complicating scalp TCR repertoire analysis, unlike mouse skin dominated by gammadelta T cells. Shared TCR sequences between patients were less evident than in mice, which may be partly attributable to HLA diversity in the patient population. Compared with normal scalp, lesional scalp, particularly in alopecia totalis/universalis, had higher clonality and more expanded CD8+ clones, which suggests antigenic drive. Because the treated cohort was small and had just a single nonresponder, larger studies are needed to establish links between baseline CD8+ expansion and response.

Libraries came from the immunoSEQ multiplex PCR assay. RNA was extracted from all samples and reverse transcribed into cDNA as template for TCR sequencing. First-strand cDNA was synthesized with SuperScript III using a 2:1 mix of oligo-dT and random hexamers. A synthetic immune receptor repertoire was used to measure amplification bias, and any remaining bias was corrected computationally. The paper's data handling went like this. Raw reads were preprocessed to remove errors, and CDR3 was defined according to IMGT conventions as the region from the conserved cysteine to phenylalanine. To get clonality, Shannon entropy was normalized by log2 of the number of productive unique TCRs and the result was subtracted from 1. Whether each scalp clone was CD4 or CD8 was inferred by checking scalp TCRbeta sequences against the CD4 and CD8 repertoires from sorted blood. Here the immuneACCESS table is served through TCRdb, limited to in-frame sequences with V and J called. Missing clones are a known gap in these copies; in checked studies unresolved V genes cover under half, and the rest lacks a known reason. From that table come the V and J calls and clone size; the DNA was used to work out D and trimming. Across this sample there are approximately 3,100 clones, with more than 65% seen only once. Around 4.7% of the sample is in the top ten clones.

Taken from cysteine to phenylalanine, the CDR3 has 13 residues. The CDR3 DNA has 39 bases and is translated from base 1. V and J are truncated by 5 bases and 8 bases respectively, leaving an intervening sequence of 16 bases. The germline V gene provides CDR1 MNHEY and CDR2 SVGAGI. What the time point label conveys for this sample: less than 25 weeks on oral tofacitinib. Taken with the paper, the label for treatment or condition translates to: oral pan-JAK inhibitor, 5-10 mg twice daily. Lesional scalp punch biopsies and peripheral blood were collected from alopecia areata patients. Scalp biopsies from humans were placed right away in PAXgene tissue containers for fixation. On this clone itself: Which antigen it targets is not known. Nothing much larger sits one base from this clone, and base qualities are not available.

The sequence came from a human donor with alopecia areata. The sequencing used skin, collected at week 24, from a patient treated with tofacitinib. The rearranged segments are TRBV6-5 and TRBJ2-7; the D gene assignment is ambiguous. The nucleotides are TGTGCCAGCAGTCCCTTCTCGTTCGCGCAGCAGTACTTC. Its protein product is CASSPFSFAQQYF.